Listed below are T cell receptor beta chains from one sample, sequenced in a study of glioma-infiltrating T cells after dendritic cell vaccination. Method: immunoSEQ multiplex PCR; TCRdb's copy keeps in-frame clones and lacks some. This table has about 73,000 clones, 82% appearing once. Sequenced here: blood, sampled before dendritic cell vaccination. Receptors were obtained from a human donor with glioblastoma. The CDR3 runs from the conserved cysteine through the conserved F or W. The order of the fields is V gene, D gene, clone size, J gene, CDR3 DNA, CDR3 protein. D genes are given only for firm matches. Expanded clones get a size class; other rows say once, few or many, or leave the size out.

>TRBV5-5|TRBD1|NA|TRBJ1-5
TGTGCCAGCAGATCTACAGGGGGTGGTCAGCCCCAGCATTTT
CASRSTGGGQPQHF
>TRBV19|TRBD1|NA|TRBJ2-4
TGTGCCAGTAGTATAAATGGACAGGGGGCCGGAAACATTCAGTACTTC
CASSINGQGAGNIQYF
>TRBV6-1|TRBD2|NA|TRBJ2-2
TGTGCCAGCAGTGTTGGGACTAGCACCGGGGAGCTGTTTTTT
CASSVGTSTGELFF
>TRBV7-6|TRBD2|NA|TRBJ2-5
TGTGCCAGCAGCTTACAAGTCCTAGCGGGAGGAGAGACCCAGTACTTC
CASSLQVLAGGETQYF
>TRBV7-2|TRBD2|NA|TRBJ2-5
TGTGCCAGCAGCCAATGGACTAGCGAGACCCAGTACTTC
CASSQWTSETQYF
>TRBV11-3|NA|NA|TRBJ2-2
TGTGCCAGCAGCGCCAGGGGCACCGGGGAGCTGTTTTTT
CASSARGTGELFF
>TRBV11-2|TRBD1|NA|TRBJ1-2
TGTGCCAGCAGCCCGGACAGGCTCTATGGCTACACCTTC
CASSPDRLYGYTF
>TRBV5-1|NA|NA|TRBJ2-7
TGCGCCAGCAGCCGCGGGACAGTCTCCTACGAGCAGTACTTC
CASSRGTVSYEQYF
>TRBV7-9|TRBD1|NA|TRBJ1-5
TGTGCCAGCAGCCCCCGGACAGGGAGCAATCAGCCCCAGCATTTT
CASSPRTGSNQPQHF
>TRBV5-1|NA|NA|TRBJ2-2
TGCGCCAGCAGCCGCATCAGCGAACTGATAAGCACCGGGGAGCTGTTTTTT
CASSRISELISTGELFF
>TRBV4-1|NA|NA|TRBJ1-1
TGCGCCAGCAGCCATTGGGGGACATCCAATGAAGCTTTCTTT
CASSHWGTSNEAFF
>TRBV5-4|TRBD2|NA|TRBJ2-1
TGTGCCAGCAGCTTGTGGTCTAGCGGGGGCTATGAGCAGTTCTTC
CASSLWSSGGYEQFF
>TRBV19|TRBD1|NA|TRBJ1-2
TGTGCCAGTACCCCAACCGGGGGACAGCTCAGTTACTTCGGGGGCTACACCTTC
CASTPTGGQLSYFGGYTF
>TRBV4-1|NA|NA|TRBJ2-1
TGCGCCAGCACCGGGGAGGGGGGGAATGAGCAGTTCTTC
CASTGEGGNEQFF
>TRBV5-1|NA|few|TRBJ2-7
TGCGCCAGCAGCCCACTCACAGGGATAGAGCAGTACTTC
CASSPLTGIEQYF
>TRBV5-1|TRBD1|NA|TRBJ1-3
TGCGCCAGCAGCATTGGGACAGGGACTGGAAACACCATATATTTT
CASSIGTGTGNTIYF
>TRBV13|NA|NA|TRBJ1-1
TGTGCCAGCAGCTTAGAGGGAGCGGGGGGTGGAGAAGCTTTCTTT
CASSLEGAGGGEAFF
>TRBV5-1|TRBD2|once|TRBJ2-5
TGCGCCAGCAGCCGGGACTACAGCCAAGAGACCCAGTACTTC
CASSRDYSQETQYF
>TRBV7-2|TRBD1|NA|TRBJ1-2
TGTGCCAGCAGCAAATCGACAGGGGACGGCTACACCTTC
CASSKSTGDGYTF
>TRBV6-6|NA|NA|TRBJ1-1
TGTGCCAGCAGTTACTCGCCAGGGTTAATAACTGAAGCTTTCTTT
CASSYSPGLITEAFF
>TRBV5-4|NA|NA|TRBJ1-5
TGTGCCGGATCGACAGGAGGTACAAGCAATCAGCCCCAGCATTTT
CAGSTGGTSNQPQHF
>TRBV2|TRBD1|NA|TRBJ1-6
TGTGCCAGCAGGACAGGGGGTATAAATAATTCACCCCTCCACTTT
CASRTGGINNSPLHF
>TRBV7-7|TRBD1|NA|TRBJ2-2
TGTGCCAGCAGCCCCACCTCCGGGACAGGGGGCTCGAGCACCGGGGAGCTGTTTTTT
CASSPTSGTGGSSTGELFF
>TRBV5-4|NA|once|TRBJ1-4
TGTGCCAGCAGTCCTTCAACTAATGAAAAACTGTTTTTT
CASSPSTNEKLFF
>TRBV6-1|NA|NA|TRBJ1-1
TGTGCCAGCATGGACACCCTGAACACTGAAGCTTTCTTT
CASMDTLNTEAFF
>TRBV28|TRBD1|NA|TRBJ1-2
TGTGCCAGCGAACCGGGACAGGGGACGTATGGCTACACCTTC
CASEPGQGTYGYTF
>TRBV5-1|NA|NA|TRBJ2-3
TGCGCCAGCACCCGGTCAGGGGCGCGGGTAGATACGCAGTATTTT
CASTRSGARVDTQYF